The present T cell receptor (beta chain) was sequenced within a study of technical replicates of blood from several donors. Here immunoSEQ multiplex PCR was the method, and the copy in TCRdb shows in-frame clones only, minus some. The sample has around 80,000 clones; 75% to 90% are singletons. The V gene lost 0 bases and the J gene lost 3 bases, with 9 bases spanning the gap. Germline CDR1 reads SGHVS; CDR2 reads FQNEAQ. The CDR3 spans 14 residues. The sample comprised T cells isolated from PBMCs. The rearrangement uses TRBV7-8 and TRBJ2-7; D possibly corresponds to TRBD2 (6 bases). The TCR was taken from a human donor in good health. Here the CDR3 reads CASSLAEGSYEQYF. In DNA, the CDR3 is TGTGCCAGCAGCTTAGCGGAGGGAAGCTACGAGCAGTACTTC.